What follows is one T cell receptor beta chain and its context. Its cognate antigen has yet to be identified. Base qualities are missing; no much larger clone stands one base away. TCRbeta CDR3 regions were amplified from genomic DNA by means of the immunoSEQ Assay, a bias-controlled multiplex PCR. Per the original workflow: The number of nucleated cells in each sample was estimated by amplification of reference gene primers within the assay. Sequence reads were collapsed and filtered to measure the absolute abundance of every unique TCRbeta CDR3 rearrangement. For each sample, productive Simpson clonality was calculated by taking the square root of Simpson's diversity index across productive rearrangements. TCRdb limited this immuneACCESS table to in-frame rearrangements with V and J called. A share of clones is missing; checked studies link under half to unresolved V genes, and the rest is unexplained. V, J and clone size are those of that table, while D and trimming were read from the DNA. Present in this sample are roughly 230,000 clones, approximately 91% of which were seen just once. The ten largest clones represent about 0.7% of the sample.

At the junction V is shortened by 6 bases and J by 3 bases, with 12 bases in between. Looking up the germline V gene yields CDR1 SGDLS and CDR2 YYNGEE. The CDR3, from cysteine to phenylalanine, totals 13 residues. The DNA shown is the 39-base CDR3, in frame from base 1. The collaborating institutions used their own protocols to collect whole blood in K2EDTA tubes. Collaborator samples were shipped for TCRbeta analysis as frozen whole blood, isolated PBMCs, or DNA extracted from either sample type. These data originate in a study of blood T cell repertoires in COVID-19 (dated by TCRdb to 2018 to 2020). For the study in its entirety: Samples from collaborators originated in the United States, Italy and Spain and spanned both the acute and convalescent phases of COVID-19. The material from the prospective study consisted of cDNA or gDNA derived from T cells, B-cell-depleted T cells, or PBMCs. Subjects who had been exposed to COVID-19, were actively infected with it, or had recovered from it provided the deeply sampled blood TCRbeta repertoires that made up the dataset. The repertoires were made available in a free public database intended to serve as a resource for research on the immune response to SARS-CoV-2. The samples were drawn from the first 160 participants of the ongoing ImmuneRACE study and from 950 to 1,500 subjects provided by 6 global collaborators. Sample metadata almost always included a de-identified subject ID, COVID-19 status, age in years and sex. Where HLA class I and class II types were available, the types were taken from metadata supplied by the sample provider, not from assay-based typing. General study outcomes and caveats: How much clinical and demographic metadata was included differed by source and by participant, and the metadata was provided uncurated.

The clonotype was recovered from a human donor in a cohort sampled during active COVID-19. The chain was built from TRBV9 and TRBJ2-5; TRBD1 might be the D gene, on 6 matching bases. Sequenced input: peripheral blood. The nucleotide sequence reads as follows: TGTGCCAGCACCGGGACAACAGAAGAGACCCAGTACTTC. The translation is CASTGTTEETQYF.